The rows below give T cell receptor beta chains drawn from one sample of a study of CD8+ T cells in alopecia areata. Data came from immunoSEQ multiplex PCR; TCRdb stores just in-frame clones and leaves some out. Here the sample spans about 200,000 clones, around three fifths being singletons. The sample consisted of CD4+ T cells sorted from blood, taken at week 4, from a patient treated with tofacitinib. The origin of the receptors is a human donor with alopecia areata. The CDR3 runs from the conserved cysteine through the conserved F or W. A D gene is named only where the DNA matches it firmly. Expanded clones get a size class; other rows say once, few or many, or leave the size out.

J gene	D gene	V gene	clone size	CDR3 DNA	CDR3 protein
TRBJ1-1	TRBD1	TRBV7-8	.	TGTGCCAGCAGCGACAGGGGGCGCGGGGCTTTCTTT	CASSDRGRGAFF
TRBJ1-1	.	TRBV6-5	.	TGTGCCAGCAGCCGGACAGCGAACACTGAAGCTTTCTTT	CASSRTANTEAFF
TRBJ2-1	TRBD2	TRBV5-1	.	TGCGCCAGCAGCTTGGGTGGCGCGGGGGGGTACAATGAGCAGTTCTTC	CASSLGGAGGYNEQFF
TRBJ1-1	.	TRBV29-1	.	TGCAGCGTCTACACAGGGAACACTGAAGCTTTCTTT	CSVYTGNTEAFF
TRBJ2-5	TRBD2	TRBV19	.	TGTGCCAGTAGTATCGGACTAGCCCACCAAGAGACCCAGTACTTC	CASSIGLAHQETQYF
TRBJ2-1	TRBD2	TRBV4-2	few	TGTGCCAGCAGCCAAGATTCGGCTAGCGGGGGGAATGAGCAGTTCTTC	CASSQDSASGGNEQFF
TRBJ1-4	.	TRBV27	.	TGTGCCAGCAGTTTTCAAGGATGGGCTAATGAAAAACTGTTTTTT	CASSFQGWANEKLFF
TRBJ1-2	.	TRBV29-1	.	TGCAGCGTTGAAACCGGGAGCTATGGCTACACCTTC	CSVETGSYGYTF
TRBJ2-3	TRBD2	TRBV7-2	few	TGTGCCAGCAGCAGCCGACTAGCGGGGGACCGCACAGATACGCAGTATTTT	CASSSRLAGDRTDTQYF
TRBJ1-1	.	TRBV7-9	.	TGTGCCAGCAGCTTACGTATGCCCACTGAAGCTTTCTTT	CASSLRMPTEAFF
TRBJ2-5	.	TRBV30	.	TGTGCCTGGGACAGGGACTCGCCTCGGACCCAGTACTTC	CAWDRDSPRTQYF
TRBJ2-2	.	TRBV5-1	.	TGCGCCAGCCGGACCCTCCCGGGACAAAACACCGGGGAGCTGTTTTTT	CASRTLPGQNTGELFF
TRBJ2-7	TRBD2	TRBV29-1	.	TGCAGCGTTGAAACTAGCGGGGGAGGAGAGCAGTACTTC	CSVETSGGGEQYF
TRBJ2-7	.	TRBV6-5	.	TGTGCCAGCAGTTACTCAGGGGGGGCTGAGCAGTACTTC	CASSYSGGAEQYF
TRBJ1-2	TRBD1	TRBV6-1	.	TGTGCCAGCAGTAAATGGGACAGGGAGGTCCATGGCTACACCTTC	CASSKWDREVHGYTF
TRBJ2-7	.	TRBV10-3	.	TGTGCCATCAGCCACGACGCGTCCTACGAGCAGTACTTC	CAISHDASYEQYF
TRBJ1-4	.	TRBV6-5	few	TGTGCCATCAGCGACAGTGCAACTAATGAAAAACTGTTTTTT	CAISDSATNEKLFF
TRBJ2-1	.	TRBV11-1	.	TGTGCCAGCAGCCCCCTGGCGGACAACAATGAGCAGTTCTTC	CASSPLADNNEQFF
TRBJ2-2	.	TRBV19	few	TGTGCCAGTTGCAGGGCGAACACCGGGGAGCTGTTTTTT	CASCRANTGELFF
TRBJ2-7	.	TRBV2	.	TGTGCCAGCAGCTCCGGCCCCTACGAGCAGTACTTC	CASSSGPYEQYF
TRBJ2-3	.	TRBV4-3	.	TGCGCCAGCAGCCAAGAATTTCTTAGTAGCACAGATACGCAGTATTTT	CASSQEFLSSTDTQYF
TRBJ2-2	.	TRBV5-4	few	TGTGCCAGCAGCGTCTCCGGGACGGCCATCAGGGAGCTGTTTTTT	CASSVSGTAIRELFF
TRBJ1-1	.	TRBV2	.	TGTGCCAGCAGTGGGCTCATGAACACTGAAGCTTTCTTT	CASSGLMNTEAFF
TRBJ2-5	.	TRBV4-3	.	TGCGCCAGCAGCCAAGATTTGGGTTTCCAGGGGACCCAGTACTTC	CASSQDLGFQGTQYF
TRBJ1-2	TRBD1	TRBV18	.	TGTGCCAGCTCGCGACAGGGGAATAACTATGGCTACACCTTC	CASSRQGNNYGYTF
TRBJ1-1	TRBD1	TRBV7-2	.	TGTGCCAGCAGCTCCCGGGACAGTGAAGCTTTCTTT	CASSSRDSEAFF
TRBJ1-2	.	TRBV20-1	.	TGCAGTGCTGAGGCCTATGGCTACACCTTC	CSAEAYGYTF
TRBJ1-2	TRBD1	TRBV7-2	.	TGTGCCAGCAGCTCCGACAGGGGAGCTAACTATGGCTACACCTTC	CASSSDRGANYGYTF
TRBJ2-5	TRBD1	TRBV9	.	TGTGCCAGCAGCGTAAGCTTAAACAGGGGACAAGAGACCCAGTACTTC	CASSVSLNRGQETQYF
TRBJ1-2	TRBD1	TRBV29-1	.	TGCAGCGTTCCGGGACAGGACTATGGCTACACCTTC	CSVPGQDYGYTF
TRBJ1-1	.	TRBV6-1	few	TGTGCCAGCACTGCGGGCCCAGCTAACACTGAAGCTTTCTTT	CASTAGPANTEAFF
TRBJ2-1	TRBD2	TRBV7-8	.	TGTGCCAGCAGCTCTTCCAGGGAGCGGGGGGGTCGTGAGCAGTTCTTC	CASSSSRERGGREQFF
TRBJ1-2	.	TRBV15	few	TGTGCCACCAGCAGAGAGGAGTACGGCTACACCTTC	CATSREEYGYTF
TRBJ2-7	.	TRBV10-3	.	TGTGCCATCCGGGACACCTCCTACGAGCAGTACTTC	CAIRDTSYEQYF
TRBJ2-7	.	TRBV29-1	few	TGCAGCGTTGAACAGGGGTGGACCTACGAGCAGTACTTC	CSVEQGWTYEQYF
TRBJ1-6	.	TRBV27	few	TGTGCCAGCAGTAAAAGCTCCTATAATTCACCCCTCCACTTT	CASSKSSYNSPLHF
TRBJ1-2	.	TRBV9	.	TGTGCCAGCAGCGAGGGACCTTGGGGCTATGGCTACACCTTC	CASSEGPWGYGYTF
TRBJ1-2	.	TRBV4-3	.	TGCGCCAGCAGCCAAGCTGGGTACGGGGGGAACTATGGCTACACCTTC	CASSQAGYGGNYGYTF
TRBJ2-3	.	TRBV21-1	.	TGTGCCAGCAGCGCCTCGACAGGGAAGGGTCTGGATACGCAGTATTTT	CASSASTGKGLDTQYF
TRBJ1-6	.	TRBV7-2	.	TGTGCCAGCAGCTTCCCGTCCAATTCACCCCTCCACTTT	CASSFPSNSPLHF
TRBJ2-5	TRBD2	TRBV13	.	TGTGCCAGCAGCTTGTCTAGCGGGGGCCAAGAGACCCAGTACTTC	CASSLSSGGQETQYF
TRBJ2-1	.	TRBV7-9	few	TGTGCCAGCAGCTTAGCGAACAGGTACAATGAGCAGTTCTTC	CASSLANRYNEQFF
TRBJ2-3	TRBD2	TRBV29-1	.	TGCAGCGCGTCTAGCGGGGGTAGTGATACGCAGTATTTT	CSASSGGSDTQYF
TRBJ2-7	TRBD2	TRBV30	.	TGTGCCTGGAGAAGGGTAGCGGGGGCCTTCTCCTACGAGCAGTACTTC	CAWRRVAGAFSYEQYF
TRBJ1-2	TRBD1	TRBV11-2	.	TGTGCCAGCAGCTTAGGGTCAAGAGGGACAGGAGGCGCTAACTATGGCTACACCTTC	CASSLGSRGTGGANYGYTF
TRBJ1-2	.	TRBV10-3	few	TGTGCCATTTGGACCTCCTATGGCTACACCTTC	CAIWTSYGYTF
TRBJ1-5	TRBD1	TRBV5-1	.	TGCGCCAGCAGCCTACAGGGGGGAAGCAATCAGCCCCAGCATTTT	CASSLQGGSNQPQHF
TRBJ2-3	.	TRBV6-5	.	TGTGCCAGCAGTAGGGAGGATACGCAGTATTTT	CASSREDTQYF
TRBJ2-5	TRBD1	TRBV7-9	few	TGTGCCAGCAGCTTTCCGGGACAGGGGGCCGGAGAGACCCAGTACTTC	CASSFPGQGAGETQYF
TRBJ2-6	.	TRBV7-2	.	TGTGCCAGCAGCTCGAGGGCCCCAGGGAGCTCTGGGGCCAACGTCCTGACTTTC	CASSSRAPGSSGANVLTF
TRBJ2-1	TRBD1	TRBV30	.	TGTGCCTGGAGTCAGTGGGACAGGGGGCATGAGCAGTTCTTC	CAWSQWDRGHEQFF
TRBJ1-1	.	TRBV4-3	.	TGCGCCAGCAGCTCTCAGCTCCTGAACACTGAAGCTTTCTTT	CASSSQLLNTEAFF